The present TCR beta chain was sequenced within a study of cytomegalovirus exposure and HLA in healthy donors. The study, taken as a whole, reports: At a 0.05 false discovery rate, a later analysis found 16,951 TCR beta sequences to be associated with HLA alleles. A later analysis showed that HLA-associated TCR beta chains had undergone more clonal expansion than equally common others.

V lost 2 bases, J lost 4 bases, and 8 bases lay in between. Germline CDR1 and CDR2: SGHTA and FQGTGA. The CDR3 runs to 13 residues. For this clone: Its antigen remains unidentified.

With 60 Vbeta and 13 Jbeta primers, the PCR was carried out. Profiling relied on immunoSEQ multiplex PCR, and the TCRdb table lists in-frame clones only, not all of them. Altogether around 170,000 clones are present, about three quarters being singletons, with the ten largest covering 5.5% to 7.5%. Sequenced input: PBMCs. This chain connects TRBV7-3 to TRBJ2-5; no reliable D call. This TCR was sampled from a woman aged 40 to 50 in good health and CMV-seropositive. The CDR3 sequence: CASSLGVAETQYF. The CDR3 region has the DNA TGTGCCAGCAGCTTAGGAGTCGCAGAGACCCAGTACTTC.